This T cell receptor (beta chain) was identified during a study of Graves' ophthalmopathy and Graves' hyperthyroidism. Study information: Peripheral blood was gathered at first diagnosis, ahead of any treatment whatsoever.

Stable hyperthyroid donors showed no ophthalmopathy during 18 months follow-up. The source of the PBMCs was more than 9.5 ml of fresh peripheral blood. The trim removed 8 bases at V and 8 bases at J, leaving 8 bases unmatched. CDR3 size: 12 residues. The germline gives CDR1 SGHTA, CDR2 FQGNSA. The study amplified TCR beta CDR3 regions using RNA transcripts. HTBI-primed RT-PCR formed the first round, and a multiplex PCR formed the second. MiXCR, applied by TCRdb to the multiplex PCR reads, yields one record per CDR3 protein. This table holds roughly 36,000 distinct CDR3 sequences, approximately 55% found once. As for this clonotype: Its specificity is unknown.

Study-wide results and caveats: Among thyroid clonotypes expanded above 0.001 frequency, most also appeared in blood.

The genes are TRBV7-2 and TRBJ2-7; TRBD2 aligns across 8 bases. This TCR derives from an adult woman with stable Graves' hyperthyroidism. The specimen was peripheral blood. The CDR3 DNA is TGTGCCAGCGGGGCTAGCGGGTCCCAGCAGTACTTC. Its translation is CASGASGSQQYF.